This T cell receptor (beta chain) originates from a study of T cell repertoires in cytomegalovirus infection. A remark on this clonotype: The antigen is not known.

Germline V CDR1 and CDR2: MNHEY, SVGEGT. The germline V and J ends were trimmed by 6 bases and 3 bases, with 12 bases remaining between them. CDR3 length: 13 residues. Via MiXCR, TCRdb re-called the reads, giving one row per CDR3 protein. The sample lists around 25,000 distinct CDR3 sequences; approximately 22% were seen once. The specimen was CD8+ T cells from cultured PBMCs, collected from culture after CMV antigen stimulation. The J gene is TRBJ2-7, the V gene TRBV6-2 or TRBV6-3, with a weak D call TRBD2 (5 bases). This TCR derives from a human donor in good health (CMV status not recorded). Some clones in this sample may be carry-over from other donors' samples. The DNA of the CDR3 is TGTGCCAGCAGCGCCACTAGGATCTACGAGCAGTACTTC. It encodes CASSATRIYEQYF.